One and the same sample provided the 11 T cell receptor beta chains below, sequenced in a study of PD-L1 blockade in urothelial cancer (dated by TCRdb to 2016 to 2017). The library was prepared using the immunoSEQ multiplex PCR assay. This immuneACCESS table, as held by TCRdb, lists in-frame sequences with V and J called but not all clones. Of the missing ones, under half trace to an unresolved V gene in checked studies; the others have no known cause. The sample profile shows about 130,000 clones; roughly 83% of them were found once. In total, the top ten clones hold 2.4% of the sample. The time point label for this specimen denotes: peripheral blood 6 weeks after treatment start. The sample here was PBMCs, taken around atezolizumab (anti-PD-L1) treatment. The receptors originated from a man in his fifties with urothelial cancer.

The gene calls are TRBV5-5 and TRBJ1-3, with unresolved D. V was cut by 2 bases and J by 2 bases, with 8 bases left in between. Per germline, CDR1 SGHKS and CDR2 YYEKEE (reference sequence). The CDR3 extends over 14 amino acids. The DNA of the CDR3 is TGTGCCAGCAGCTTAGCGGTGACTGGAAACACCATATATTTT. It specifies CASSLAVTGNTIYF.

A single count supports this clone. The V and J genes are TRBV10-3 and TRBJ2-1; 12 bases align to TRBD2. Germline lookup yields CDR1 ENHRY and CDR2 SYGVKD. Germline trimming cut 6 bases from V and 10 bases from J; bases unmatched to any gene: 7. The length of the CDR3 is 14 residues. CDR3 bases: TGTGCCATCAGCCCTAGCGGGAGGGCAGACGAGCAGTTCTTC. It translates to CAISPSGRADEQFF.

The chain has TRBV5-5 and TRBJ2-1; D unresolved. Germline CDR1 reads SGHKS; CDR2 reads YYEKEE (reference sequence). The length of the CDR3 is 15 residues. V was trimmed by 3 bases and J by 6 bases, leaving 16 bases between them. In nucleotides, the CDR3 is TGTGCCAGCAGCTCGGCTAGAAGTCCCTCCAATGAGCAGTTCTTC. Residues: CASSSARSPSNEQFF.

The V and J genes are TRBV27 and TRBJ2-1; 12 bases align to TRBD2. CDR1 MNHEY and CDR2 SMNVEV come from the germline V gene (reference sequence). This CDR3 region has 17 residues. Trimming took 3 bases from V and 1 from J; bases not matched to a gene: 4. The CDR3 DNA reads TGTGCCAGCAGTTTGACACTAGCGGGGGGTTCCTACAATGAGCAGTTCTTC. Its translation: CASSLTLAGGSYNEQFF.

The rearrangement joins TRBV7-9 to TRBJ1-1; TRBD1 might be the D (6 bases). Trimming pared 5 bases from V and 7 bases from J, leaving 17 bases between. The CDR3 is made up of 14 amino acids. CDR1 SEHNR and CDR2 FQNEAQ come from the germline V gene (reference sequence). The CDR3 sequence: CASSPQQGFGEAFF. The DNA of the CDR3 is TGTGCCAGCAGCCCACAACAGGGTTTTGGTGAAGCTTTCTTT.

The V call is TRBV5-1, the J call TRBJ2-7, with 13 nucleotides matching TRBD2. Losses at the gene ends were 4 bases for V and 3 bases for J; bases not matched to a gene: 4. Germline V gene lookup returns CDR1 SGHRS and CDR2 YFSETQ. CDR3 length: 15 residues. Here the CDR3 reads CASSPGTSGNYEQYF. CDR3 DNA: TGCGCCAGCAGCCCGGGGACTAGCGGGAACTACGAGCAGTACTTC.

The rearrangement joins TRBV7-9 to TRBJ2-1; possible D gene TRBD1, 6 bases. CDR3 length equals 16 residues. V shed 6 bases and J shed 8 bases, with 23 bases lying between them. In germline, CDR1 is SEHNR, CDR2 FQNEAQ (reference sequence). CDR3 protein: CASSPGVLTTLHEQFF. The CDR3 bases are TGTGCCAGCAGTCCAGGGGTACTGACCACCCTCCATGAGCAGTTCTTC.

The V and J genes are TRBV13 and TRBJ2-7, with 14 positions matching TRBD2. The V and J ends lost 3 bases and 7 bases, in that order; junction bases with no gene match: 5. Germline CDR1 PRHDT, CDR2 FYEKMQ (reference sequence). The CDR3 extends over 15 amino acids. CDR3 sequence reads: CASSFGLAGGREQYF. CDR3 coding DNA: TGTGCCAGCAGCTTCGGACTAGCGGGAGGTAGAGAGCAGTACTTC.

The chain uses TRBV30 and TRBJ1-4; 7 nucleotides line up with TRBD1. CDR3 length equals 15 residues. With 8 bases clipped from V and 0 bases from J, the junction kept 9 bases outside the gene matches. Germline CDR1 reads GTSNPN; CDR2 reads SVGIG (reference sequence). CDR3 in amino acids: CAGRQGLATNEKLFF. CDR3 bases: TGTGCCGGCCGACAGGGCCTTGCAACTAATGAAAAACTGTTTTTT.

This clone occurred a few times. This chain connects TRBV4-1 to TRBJ1-6, with a tentative D call TRBD1 (5 bases). Germline CDR1 is MGHRA and CDR2 is YSYEKL. Trimming removed 1 base at V and 8 bases at J, with 15 bases between. The CDR3 has 16 residues. CDR3 DNA sequence: TGCGCCAGCAGCCAAGTTTTCGGCGCGGGGGATTCACCCCTCCACTTT. Its protein product is CASSQVFGAGDSPLHF.

The rearrangement links TRBV28 to TRBJ1-2, with a weak D call TRBD1 (6 bases). Between the trimmed V and J ends, which lost 6 bases and 8 bases, there was a span of 13 bases. Germline CDR1 and CDR2: MDHEN and SYDVKM. This CDR3 comprises 12 residues. The CDR3: CASRRNRDGYTF. For the CDR3, the DNA is TGTGCCAGCAGGCGGAACAGGGACGGCTACACCTTC.